The clone carrying this T cell receptor beta chain was recorded at least ten times. The data were obtained in a study of regulatory T cells in long-lasting Graves disease. From germline, CDR1 is SGDLS and CDR2 YYNGEE. The V and J ends lost 0 bases and 5 bases, in that order; junction bases with no gene match: 7. CDR3 length: 17 amino acids. Time point in this sample: newly diagnosed GD, antithyroid drugs for less than 3 months. PBMCs were the source of the RNA used for TCR sequencing. Through Arm-PCR of CDR3 regions and iRepertoire HTBI primers, TCR beta libraries were built. TCRdb independently ran MiXCR on the multiplex PCR reads; one entry per CDR3 protein. The sample consists of 200,000 to 250,000 distinct CDR3 sequences, roughly a fifth of them appearing once. This sample also belongs to another study, concerning T cells in Graves' hyperthyroidism and ophthalmopathy.

The source material was peripheral blood mononuclear cells (PBMCs), sampled at new diagnosis, from a patient treated with antithyroid drugs. The V gene is TRBV9, the J gene TRBJ2-5; 13 nucleotides line up with TRBD2. This receptor was identified in a woman aged 25 to 39 with Graves disease. In DNA form, the CDR3 reads TGTGCCAGCAGCGTAGACGGACTAGCGGGAGTGTTGGAGACCCAGTACTTC. Protein product: CASSVDGLAGVLETQYF.